A single sample is the source of the 24 T cell receptor beta chains below, sequenced in a study of Graves' ophthalmopathy and Graves' hyperthyroidism (dated by TCRdb to 2017 to 2018). Sequencing instrument: Illumina HiSeq 2000. TCR beta CDR3 regions were amplified from RNA transcripts for repertoire sequencing. HTBI primers and the Qiagen OneStep RT-PCR kit were used in a first-round RT-PCR, which was followed by a second-round multiplex PCR, size selection and purification. The public sequencing data were trimmed at Q25 with fastp and processed into clonotypes with MiXCR by TCRdb, which kept only in-frame beta chains. Rows with one shared CDR3 protein collapse into an entry with the most common genes and DNA. The sample table lists about 170,000 distinct CDR3 sequences, 30% to 45% of them with a count of one. The ten largest clones add up to 5.8% of the sample. The specimen was peripheral blood. The receptors come from a woman in her forties with Graves' ophthalmopathy. Donor details come from another sample of the same person, matched by shared clones.

The V and J genes are TRBV6-5 and TRBJ2-5; D perhaps matches TRBD1 (7 bases). Germline assignment: CDR1 MNHEY and CDR2 SVGAGI. Trimming removed 4 bases from V and 3 bases from J, with 12 bases in between. This CDR3 has 14 residues. CDR3 protein: CASSSTGRKETQYF. The CDR3 nucleotides are TGTGCCAGCAGTTCGACAGGGAGGAAAGAGACCCAGTACTTC.

This clonotype has a count of ten or more. The chain links TRBV29-1 to TRBJ2-7, with D unresolved. Germline V lookup: CDR1 SQVTM, CDR2 ANQGSEA. The CDR3 totals 14 residues. Trimming removed 5 bases at V and 2 bases at J, with 16 bases between. CDR3 amino acids: CSVRTQISAYEQYF. The CDR3 DNA is TGCAGCGTTAGAACCCAGATCTCTGCCTACGAGCAGTACTTC.

The V gene is TRBV9, the J gene TRBJ2-5; no firm D call. Germline values: CDR1 SGDLS, CDR2 YYNGEE. The CDR3 runs to 14 residues. V shed 0 bases and J shed 2 bases, with 8 bases lying between them. CDR3 protein: CASSVESFQETQYF. The CDR3 coding sequence is TGTGCCAGCAGCGTAGAATCCTTTCAAGAGACCCAGTACTTC.

This clonotype was recorded many times. For the CDR3, the DNA is TGTGCCTGGGCCACGGGACAGGGCACCATATATTTT. Amino acids: CAWATGQGTIYF. The rearrangement uses TRBV30 and TRBJ1-3, with TRBD1 identical over 9 bases. V dropped 5 bases and J dropped 9; count of bases not matched to a gene: 5. CDR3 length: 12 residues. Germline V gene sequence: CDR1 GTSNPN, CDR2 SVGIG (reference sequence).

The chain employs TRBV6-1 and TRBJ2-7, with TRBD1 identical over 11 bases. CDR1 and CDR2 from the germline V gene are MNHNS and SASEGT. Losses at the gene ends were 8 bases for V and 7 bases for J; bases not matched to a gene: 7. The CDR3 length is 13 residues. The CDR3 reads CASGDRGFEEQYF. CDR3 DNA sequence: TGTGCCAGCGGGGACAGGGGGTTTGAAGAGCAGTACTTC.

This sequence joins TRBV5-1 and TRBJ2-2; maybe TRBD2 (6 bases). The length of the CDR3 is 15 residues. V was trimmed by 4 bases and J by 8 bases, leaving 18 bases between them. Germline V lookup: CDR1 SGHRS, CDR2 YFSETQ. The CDR3 DNA is TGCGCCAGCAGCGCCACACCGGGACTGACGGGGGAGCTGTTTTTT. Translated, it gives CASSATPGLTGELFF.

This chain joins TRBV6-1 and TRBJ2-2; D may be TRBD1 (5 bases). Trimming removed 5 bases from V and 6 bases from J, with 10 bases in between. Germline V gene data show CDR1 as MNHNS and CDR2 as SASEGT. The CDR3 spans 13 residues. The CDR3 DNA is TGTGCCAGCAGTCAACAGGTTGCCGGGGAGCTGTTTTTT. Translating gives CASSQQVAGELFF.

The chain joins TRBV28 to TRBJ1-1; D perhaps matches TRBD1 (5 bases). Trimming shortened V by 6 bases and J by 5 bases, and 10 bases separated the two germline ends. In germline, CDR1 is MDHEN, CDR2 SYDVKM. The CDR3 has 12 amino acids. For the CDR3, the DNA is TGTGCCAGCAGCCTGACAGTGACTGAAGCTTTCTTT. Its protein is CASSLTVTEAFF.

This sequence joins TRBV6-5 and TRBJ1-3; no firm D call. Between the trimmed V and J ends, which lost 6 bases and 2 bases, there was a span of 11 bases. The CDR3 totals 14 residues. Germline V gene sequence: CDR1 MNHEY, CDR2 SVGAGI. The CDR3, as DNA: TGTGCCAGCAGCGACTCGGCTACTGGAAACACCATATATTTT. It translates to CASSDSATGNTIYF.

The chain joins TRBV12-3 or TRBV12-4 to TRBJ2-5, with TRBD2 matching 8 bases. The trim removed 3 bases at V and 4 bases at J, leaving 7 bases unmatched. The CDR3 is made up of 15 amino acids. The CDR3 loop is CASSLQAGVGETQYF. For the CDR3, the DNA is TGTGCCAGCAGTTTGCAAGCGGGAGTGGGAGAGACCCAGTACTTC.

This clonotype was recorded at least ten times. The chain employs TRBV5-1 and TRBJ1-3; 7 bases align to TRBD1. The V and J ends lost 6 bases and 0 bases, in that order; junction bases with no gene match: 9. In germline, CDR1 is SGHRS, CDR2 YFSETQ. This CDR3 spans 16 amino acids. The DNA for the CDR3 is TGCGCCAGCACGCAAACCGGGACAGACTCTGGAAACACCATATATTTT. Amino acids: CASTQTGTDSGNTIYF.

The sample holds many counts of this clonotype. This chain connects TRBV2 to TRBJ1-5; possible D gene TRBD1, 5 bases. Germline assignment: CDR1 SNHLY and CDR2 FYNNEI. Trimming stripped 2 bases from V and 7 bases from J, with 15 bases between. The CDR3 is 15 residues long. CDR3 sequence: CASSEFGGKRQPQHF. In DNA, the CDR3 is TGTGCCAGCAGTGAATTTGGGGGGAAACGACAGCCCCAGCATTTT.

This clonotype was picked up many times. The rearrangement links TRBV29-1 to TRBJ2-2; 8 bases line up with TRBD1. This CDR3 has 15 residues. Germline V CDR1 and CDR2: SQVTM, ANQGSEA. Trimming cost V 6 bases and J 1 base; bases outside gene matches: 7. CDR3 sequence reads: CSVLPGTGNTGELFF. The CDR3 DNA reads TGCAGCGTCCTCCCCGGGACAGGGAACACCGGGGAGCTGTTTTTT.

In its sample, this clonotype ranks as medium-sized. The chain uses TRBV28 and TRBJ1-5; D is unresolved. V lost 1 base, J lost 15 bases, and 22 bases lay in between. Germline V gene data show CDR1 as MDHEN and CDR2 as SYDVKM. The CDR3 covers 15 residues. CDR3 DNA sequence: TGTGCCAGCAGTTTATCCGCTTTAGAACACTGGTCGTGGCATTTT. Its translation: CASSLSALEHWSWHF. Looking up the rest from reference TRBV28 and TRBJ1-5 gives the full variable domain: DVKVTQSSRYLVKRTGEKVFLECVQDMDHENMFWYRQDPGLGLRLIYFSYDVKMKEKGDIPEGYSVSREKKERFSLILESASTNQTSMYLCASSLSALEHWSWHFGDGTRLSIL.

This clonotype came up many times. V and J are TRBV9 and TRBJ1-1, with D possibly TRBD1 on 5 matching bases. The ends were cut back, 0 bases at V and 5 bases at J, with 14 bases in the middle. This CDR3 has 15 residues. Germline V gene data show CDR1 as SGDLS and CDR2 as YYNGEE. The CDR3 is CASSVDGGLETEAFF. The CDR3 DNA is TGTGCCAGCAGCGTAGATGGGGGGTTGGAAACTGAAGCTTTCTTT. Combining the CDR3 with reference TRBV9 and TRBJ1-1 gives the whole variable domain DSGVTQTPKHLITATGQRVTLRCSPRSGDLSVYWYQQSLDQGLQFLIQYYNGEERAKGNILERFSAQQFPDLHSELNLSSLELGDSALYFCASSVDGGLETEAFFGQGTRLTVV.

The chain carries TRBV6-2 or TRBV6-3 and TRBJ2-7; TRBD1 matches at 11 bases. The CDR3 contains 15 residues. Germline CDR1 and CDR2: MNHEY and SVGEGT. V was clipped by 4 bases and J by 4 bases; unmatched bases: 6. The CDR3 nucleotides are TGTGCCAGCAGTTGGACGGGGACAGGGGGTTACGAGCAGTACTTC. Translation gives CASSWTGTGGYEQYF.

This clonotype was seen many times. The rearrangement joins TRBV12-3 or TRBV12-4 to TRBJ1-2; a weak D match, TRBD1 (6 bases). The CDR3 is 13 residues long. The V end lost 5 bases, the J end lost 2 bases, and 9 bases lay between the germline ends. CDR3 sequence reads: CASSGGLNYGYTF. The CDR3 region has the DNA TGTGCCAGCAGTGGGGGCCTCAACTATGGCTACACCTTC.

This clonotype was seen only a few times. The V gene is TRBV18, the J gene TRBJ2-4; 7 positions match TRBD1. The J call is doubtful: the DNA matches TRBJ2-1 better. The CDR3 spans 13 residues. Germline V gives CDR1 KGHSH, CDR2 LQKENI. The CDR3 DNA follows: TGTGCCAGCTCACCAAACAGGGGAGTTAAGCAGTTCTTC. The encoded protein is CASSPNRGVKQFF.

This clonotype was observed many times. The chain uses TRBV12-3 or TRBV12-4 and TRBJ2-7, with a tentative D call TRBD1 (6 bases). This CDR3 comprises 13 residues. The V end lost 5 bases, the J end lost 7 bases, and 15 bases lay between the germline ends. CDR3 DNA: TGTGCCAGCAGTAACCGGGACAACGGGGAGCAGTACTTC. The encoded protein is CASSNRDNGEQYF.

This clonotype has ten or more counts. The V and J genes are TRBV18 and TRBJ2-2; D may be TRBD2 (6 bases). The CDR3 loop spans 16 amino acids. Trimming removed 0 bases at V and 4 bases at J, with 12 bases between. Germline V gives CDR1 KGHSH, CDR2 LQKENI. The CDR3 DNA reads as TGTGCCAGCTCACCACCGGGGAGGCGAGGCACCGGGGAGCTGTTTTTT. Translated: CASSPPGRRGTGELFF. The variable domain in full, with the rest retrieved from reference TRBV18 and TRBJ2-2, is NAGVMQNPRHLVRRRGQEARLRCSPMKGHSHVYWYRQLPEEGLKFMVYLQKENIIDESGMPKERFSAEFPKEGPSILRIQQVVRGDSAAYFCASSPPGRRGTGELFFGEGSRLTVL.

This clonotype came up many times. This chain uses TRBV6-1 with TRBJ1-5; no clear D. The V end was cut by 0 bases, the J end by 6 bases, with 12 bases between. In germline, CDR1 is MNHNS, CDR2 SASEGT. The CDR3 totals 15 residues. The CDR3 DNA reads TGTGCCAGCAGTGAAGCGTTGGGTCGGGGTCAGCCCCAGCATTTT. Translation: CASSEALGRGQPQHF.

At least ten counts were recorded for this clonotype. CDR3 sequence (DNA): TGTGCCAGCAGCATAAATTTGGGAGAACCGAGGGGGACCCAGTACTTC. It translates to CASSINLGEPRGTQYF. This chain uses TRBV7-2 with TRBJ2-5; D may match TRBD1 or TRBD2 (5 bases each). This CDR3 contains 16 residues. Trimming stripped 5 bases from V and 7 bases from J, with 23 bases between. Germline values: CDR1 SGHTA, CDR2 FQGNSA.

CDR3 amino acids: CSVAQGGQPQHF. The CDR3, as DNA: TGCAGCGTTGCCCAGGGTGGTCAGCCCCAGCATTTT. The chain joins TRBV29-1 to TRBJ1-5, with TRBD1 as a possible D gene (5 bases). The CDR3 spans 12 residues. CDR1 is SQVTM, CDR2 ANQGSEA, per germline. V lost 4 bases to trimming and J lost 6 bases, with 10 bases between them.

This clonotype was seen repeatedly, ten times or more. A single base separates this from a much larger clone, so it may be a read error. The rearrangement links TRBV6-5 to TRBJ1-1; D unclear. The CDR3 covers 13 residues. The V end was cut by 6 bases, the J end by 0 bases, with 8 bases between. Germline CDR1 MNHEY, CDR2 SVGAGI. The CDR3, as DNA: TGTGCCAGCAGCTACCCCATGAACACTGAAGCTTTCTTT. Its translation is CASSYPMNTEAFF.